This TCR beta chain was found in a study of T cell repertoires in cytomegalovirus infection. TCRdb re-analysed the reads in MiXCR, keeping a single row per CDR3 protein. The table includes about half a million distinct CDR3 sequences, under 55% detected once. This CDR3 is built from 15 residues. Germline assignment: CDR1 LNHDA and CDR2 SQIVND (reference sequence). The V gene end was trimmed by 5 bases and the J gene end by 7 bases; junction bases not matched to a gene: 4. Comment on this clonotype: The antigen is undetermined.

The clonotype comes from a human donor in good health (CMV status not recorded). Some clones in this sample may be carry-over from other donors' samples. The specimen was cultured PBMCs, collected from culture after CMV antigen stimulation. This sequence joins TRBV19 and TRBJ2-1, with TRBD2 matching over 14 bases. CDR3: CASSQWTSGGNEQFF. In DNA form, the CDR3 reads TGTGCCAGTAGTCAATGGACTAGCGGGGGGAATGAGCAGTTCTTC.